Given below is one T cell receptor beta chain in context. The sample comes from a study of CD8 T cells in Susac syndrome. V lost 6 bases, J lost 0 bases, and 7 bases stayed unmatched. CDR3 length equals 16 residues. Germline V gene sequence: CDR1 LGHDT, CDR2 YNNKEL (reference sequence). With random hexamers, roughly 0.45 to 1 ug RNA was reverse transcribed. TCRdb ran MiXCR on the immunoSEQ multiplex PCR reads and lists one entry per CDR3 protein. This table has about 190,000 distinct CDR3 sequences, about 93% appearing once. Source material: CD4+ T cells from PBMCs. This sequence joins TRBV3-1 and TRBJ2-2, with TRBD1 identical over 7 bases. The clonotype was recovered from a human donor in good health. CDR3 sequence: CASRRGQPSNTGELFF. The CDR3 DNA reads TGTGCCAGCAGGAGGGGACAGCCCTCGAACACCGGGGAGCTGTTTTTT.